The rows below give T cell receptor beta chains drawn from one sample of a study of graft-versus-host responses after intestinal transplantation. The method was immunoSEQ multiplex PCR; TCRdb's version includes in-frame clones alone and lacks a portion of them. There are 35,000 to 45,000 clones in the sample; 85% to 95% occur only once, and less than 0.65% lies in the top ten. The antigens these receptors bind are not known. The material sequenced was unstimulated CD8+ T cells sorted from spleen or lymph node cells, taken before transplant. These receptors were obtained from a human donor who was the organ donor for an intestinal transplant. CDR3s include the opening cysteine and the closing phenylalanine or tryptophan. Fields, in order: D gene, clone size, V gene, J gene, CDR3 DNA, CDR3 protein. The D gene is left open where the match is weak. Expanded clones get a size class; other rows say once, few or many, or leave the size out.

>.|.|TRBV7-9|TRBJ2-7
TGTGCCAGCAGCTTAGCAGGGATCGGCTACGAGCAGTACTTC
CASSLAGIGYEQYF
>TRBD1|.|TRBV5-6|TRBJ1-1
TGTGCCAGCAGCTTGGAAGGGGGACAGGGGAACACTGAAGCTTTCTTT
CASSLEGGQGNTEAFF
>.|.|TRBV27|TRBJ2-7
TGTGCCAGCAGTTTAACAGGGCGCTACGAGCAGTACTTC
CASSLTGRYEQYF
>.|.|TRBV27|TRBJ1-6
TGTGCCAGCAGTTTCGGTGCTTTGACACCCCTCCACTTT
CASSFGALTPLHF
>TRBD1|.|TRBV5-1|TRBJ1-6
TGCGCCAGCAGCTTGGCACAGGGGAGCTCCTATAATTCACCCCTCCACTTT
CASSLAQGSSYNSPLHF
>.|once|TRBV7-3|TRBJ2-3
TGTGCCAGCAGCCCGCCAGGCTTCGGAATAGTGTATTTT
CASSPPGFGIVYF
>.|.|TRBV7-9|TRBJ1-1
TGTGCCAGCAGCTTAGGAGGGGGGGCTGAAGCTTTCTTT
CASSLGGGAEAFF
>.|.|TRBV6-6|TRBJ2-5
TGTGCCAGCAGTTACGGGGGAGGAGAGACCCAGTACTTC
CASSYGGGETQYF
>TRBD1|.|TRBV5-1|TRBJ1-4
TGCGCCAGCAGCTTGGGCAACAGGGGGGCTGAAAAACTGTTTTTT
CASSLGNRGAEKLFF
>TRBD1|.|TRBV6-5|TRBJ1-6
TGTGCCAGCACCGGGACAGGGGAAGGCTCACCCCTCCACTTT
CASTGTGEGSPLHF
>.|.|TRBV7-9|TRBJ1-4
TGTGCCAGCAGCTCCCGACGGAATGAAAAGCTGTTTTTT
CASSSRRNEKLFF
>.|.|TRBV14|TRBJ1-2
TGTGCCAGCAGCCAAGTCGGTCATCGGACCTCCTATGGCTACACCTTC
CASSQVGHRTSYGYTF
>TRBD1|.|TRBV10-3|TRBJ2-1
TGTGCCATCAGTGCTACCGTTTTGGACAGGGGTTACAATGAGCAGTTCTTC
CAISATVLDRGYNEQFF
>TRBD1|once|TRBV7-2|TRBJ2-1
TGTGCCAGCAGCTTAATCAGCAGGGGGCGTTACAATGAGCAGTTCTTC
CASSLISRGRYNEQFF
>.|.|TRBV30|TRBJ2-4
TGTGCCTGGCGTCCCCCGGGGGAGAGGGCTGAAAACATTCAGTACTTC
CAWRPPGERAENIQYF
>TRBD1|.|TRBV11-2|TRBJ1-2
TGTGCCAGCAGCGCTATATACACCAGGGGGTTGTATGTTGGCTACACCTTC
CASSAIYTRGLYVGYTF
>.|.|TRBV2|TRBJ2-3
TGTGCCAGCAGTGGGTTCGGACTCCACGACTTAGATACGCAGTATTTT
CASSGFGLHDLDTQYF
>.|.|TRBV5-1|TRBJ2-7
TGCGCCAGCAGCTTGGTCGGGGGGCCCACCTCCTACGAGCAGTACTTC
CASSLVGGPTSYEQYF